This is a list of T cell receptor beta chains from one sample in a study of CD8 T cells in Susac syndrome. TCRdb called the immunoSEQ multiplex PCR reads again in MiXCR, with one record for every CDR3 protein. The sample holds around 130,000 distinct CDR3 sequences, about 94% seen once. The sample consisted of CD4+ T cells from PBMCs. The receptors shown here come from a human donor with multiple sclerosis. CDR3s include the opening cysteine and the closing phenylalanine or tryptophan. Fields, in order: CDR3 DNA, CDR3 protein, V gene, D gene, J gene, clone size. D genes are given only for firm matches. Some rows mark clone size as missing; the rest say once, few, many or name a class of expanded clone.

CDR3 DNA: TGTGCCAGCAGCGTAGGGGCCCGGGGAGCGGGGGTCCAAGAGACCCAGTACTTC
CDR3 protein: CASSVGARGAGVQETQYF
V gene: TRBV9
D gene: TRBD2
J gene: TRBJ2-5
clone size: NA

CDR3 DNA: TGTGCCAGCAGCTTACTGTCACCCTCTGAAGCTTTCTTT
CDR3 protein: CASSLLSPSEAFF
V gene: TRBV7-2
D gene: NA
J gene: TRBJ1-1
clone size: NA

CDR3 DNA: TGTGCCAGCAGCTTTTTGGATACGCAGTATTTT
CDR3 protein: CASSFLDTQYF
V gene: TRBV13
D gene: NA
J gene: TRBJ2-3
clone size: once

CDR3 DNA: TGTGCCAGCAGCCAAGACAGTTTTTATCAGCCCCAGCATTTT
CDR3 protein: CASSQDSFYQPQHF
V gene: TRBV3-1
D gene: NA
J gene: TRBJ1-5
clone size: NA

CDR3 DNA: TGCAGTGCGGGGGGGACTAGTCACGAGCAGTACTTC
CDR3 protein: CSAGGTSHEQYF
V gene: TRBV20-1
D gene: TRBD2
J gene: TRBJ2-7
clone size: NA

CDR3 DNA: TGCAGCGTTGTCCCAGCGGGGCACGGATTTAGCTCCTACGAGCAGTACTTC
CDR3 protein: CSVVPAGHGFSSYEQYF
V gene: TRBV29-1
D gene: TRBD2
J gene: TRBJ2-7
clone size: NA

CDR3 DNA: TGTGCCAGCAGCCCTGGAACCGGGGAGCTGTTTTTT
CDR3 protein: CASSPGTGELFF
V gene: TRBV4-2
D gene: NA
J gene: TRBJ2-2
clone size: NA

CDR3 DNA: TGTGCCAGCAGCTCCCCAGGAGGGTGGAATGAGCAGTTCTTC
CDR3 protein: CASSSPGGWNEQFF
V gene: TRBV7-2
D gene: NA
J gene: TRBJ2-1
clone size: once

CDR3 DNA: TGTGCCAACAGCCGACGGACTAGCGGGATGGGGGCCCGGCAGACCCAGTACTTC
CDR3 protein: CANSRRTSGMGARQTQYF
V gene: TRBV6-1
D gene: TRBD2
J gene: TRBJ2-5
clone size: NA

CDR3 DNA: TGCAGCGTTGGGACTAGCGGGAGGGTAAATGAGCAGTTCTTC
CDR3 protein: CSVGTSGRVNEQFF
V gene: TRBV29-1
D gene: TRBD2
J gene: TRBJ2-1
clone size: NA

CDR3 DNA: TGTGCCAGCAGTCTGATAGGGGGAGATACGCAGTATTTT
CDR3 protein: CASSLIGGDTQYF
V gene: TRBV6-6
D gene: NA
J gene: TRBJ2-3
clone size: once

CDR3 DNA: TGTGCTAGCAGCCCGTTAACAGGGGGCGGCTATGGCTACACCTTC
CDR3 protein: CASSPLTGGGYGYTF
V gene: TRBV7-7
D gene: TRBD1
J gene: TRBJ1-2
clone size: NA

CDR3 DNA: TGTGCCAGCAGCCCTAGGACTGGCCGGGTGTCGGAGCAGTACTTC
CDR3 protein: CASSPRTGRVSEQYF
V gene: TRBV3-1
D gene: NA
J gene: TRBJ2-7
clone size: NA

CDR3 DNA: TGTGCCAGCAGTTCAACGCTGGAGGAGACCCAGTACTTC
CDR3 protein: CASSSTLEETQYF
V gene: TRBV6-5
D gene: NA
J gene: TRBJ2-5
clone size: NA

CDR3 DNA: TGTGCCAGCACTTTAGCCCCCGGGAGGGAAAAACTGTTTTTT
CDR3 protein: CASTLAPGREKLFF
V gene: TRBV12-3/TRBV12-4
D gene: NA
J gene: TRBJ1-4
clone size: NA

CDR3 DNA: TGTGCCAGCAGCCAGGTGACAGGGAGCTCCTACGAGCAGTACTTC
CDR3 protein: CASSQVTGSSYEQYF
V gene: TRBV3-1
D gene: TRBD1
J gene: TRBJ2-7
clone size: once

CDR3 DNA: TGCGCCAGCAAGGGGACTAGGGCGAACAATGAGCAGTTCTTC
CDR3 protein: CASKGTRANNEQFF
V gene: TRBV10-2
D gene: TRBD2
J gene: TRBJ2-1
clone size: NA

CDR3 DNA: TGTGCCAGCTCACCAGGGACATTGAGCTCCTACAATGAGCAGTTCTTC
CDR3 protein: CASSPGTLSSYNEQFF
V gene: TRBV18
D gene: NA
J gene: TRBJ2-1
clone size: NA

CDR3 DNA: TGTGCCAGCAGCAGGGGTTTCTCCTACGAGCAGTACTTC
CDR3 protein: CASSRGFSYEQYF
V gene: TRBV6-6
D gene: NA
J gene: TRBJ2-7
clone size: NA

CDR3 DNA: TGTGCCAGCAGCGGGACAGTGAATAGCAATCAGCCCCAGCATTTT
CDR3 protein: CASSGTVNSNQPQHF
V gene: TRBV2
D gene: TRBD1
J gene: TRBJ1-5
clone size: NA

CDR3 DNA: TGTGCCACACAGGGGGCCCTAGAAACCTATGGCTACACCTTC
CDR3 protein: CATQGALETYGYTF
V gene: TRBV7-2
D gene: TRBD1
J gene: TRBJ1-2
clone size: NA

CDR3 DNA: TGTGCCAGCAGCCCTGGAGCGGGACAACTCACAGATACGCAGTATTTT
CDR3 protein: CASSPGAGQLTDTQYF
V gene: TRBV7-9
D gene: NA
J gene: TRBJ2-3
clone size: NA

CDR3 DNA: TGCGCCAGCAGCCCCCTATGGGATGAGCAGTTCTTC
CDR3 protein: CASSPLWDEQFF
V gene: TRBV5-1
D gene: NA
J gene: TRBJ2-1
clone size: NA

CDR3 DNA: TGTGCCAGCAGCCCCCTGAGTCTTTCCGAGCAGTACTTC
CDR3 protein: CASSPLSLSEQYF
V gene: TRBV7-2
D gene: NA
J gene: TRBJ2-7
clone size: NA

CDR3 DNA: TGTGCCAGCAGCGCACACTCGGCCTCGAACACTGAAGCTTTCTTT
CDR3 protein: CASSAHSASNTEAFF
V gene: TRBV3-1
D gene: NA
J gene: TRBJ1-1
clone size: NA

CDR3 DNA: TGTGCCAGTAACCCGACAGGGCAAGGGAGCAATCAGCCCCAGCATTTT
CDR3 protein: CASNPTGQGSNQPQHF
V gene: TRBV19
D gene: TRBD1
J gene: TRBJ1-5
clone size: NA